Ten or more counts support the clone carrying this TCR beta chain. The junction shows a germline mismatch at one end, possibly a read error. What was amplified from RNA transcripts were TCR beta CDR3 regions. The HTBI primer set was used in a first-round RT-PCR of the TCR CDR3. In TCRdb, the multiplex PCR reads were re-called with MiXCR into one record per CDR3 protein. The data show around 250,000 distinct CDR3 sequences, with almost 25% seen just once and around 32% held by the top ten. The data belong to a study of T cells in Graves' hyperthyroidism and ophthalmopathy. The CDR3 totals 15 residues. Germline-derived CDR1 and CDR2 are MDHEN and SYDVKM.

This TCR derives from a woman aged 40 to 50 with Graves' ophthalmopathy. Material: blood. The chain couples TRBV28 to TRBJ2-7; D gene unclear. The CDR3 reads CASSLDGQVGYKQYF. DNA for the CDR3: TGTGCCAGCAGTTTAGATGGCCAGGTTGGCTACAAGCAGTACTTC.